These 18 T cell receptor beta chains came from one sample sequenced in a study of neurological immune-mediated disorders. Noted time point: longitudinal time-point 1 (baseline). TCRdb fed the 5' RACE reads into MiXCR, producing one record per CDR3 protein. The table lists 55,000 to 70,000 distinct CDR3 sequences, about 10% of them singletons. Sequencing was performed on PBMCs. These receptors were collected from a male donor with HTLV-1-associated myelopathy (HAM/TSP).

A word on this clonotype: A read error may account for a junction end that differs from germline. V and J are TRBV2 and TRBJ1-1; D not certain. The germline V gene encodes CDR1 SNHLY and CDR2 FYNNEI. The CDR3 has 13 amino acids. In DNA form, the CDR3 reads TGTGCCAGCGGCAAACACGAAAACACTGGAGCTTTCTTT. This translates into CASGKHENTGAFF.

This clonotype has at least ten counts. The V call is TRBV7-2, the J call TRBJ1-2; a weak D match, TRBD1 (5 bases). This CDR3 has 16 residues. V was trimmed by 4 bases and J by 1 base, leaving 16 bases between them. Germline CDR1 and CDR2: SGHTA and FQGNSA. The CDR3 is CASSSLGDLNNYGYTF. DNA for the CDR3: TGTGCCAGCAGCTCTTTAGGGGATCTTAATAACTATGGCTACACCTTC.

This clonotype was found a few times. This chain connects TRBV18 to TRBJ2-3; D is ambiguous. Germline CDR1 KGHSH, CDR2 LQKENI. The CDR3 sequence is 16 residues long. Trimming shortened V by 3 bases and J by 2 bases, and 15 bases separated the two germline ends. DNA for the CDR3: TGTGCCAGCTCACCGGACCCCGCCTTATACACAGATACGCAGTATTTT. It encodes CASSPDPALYTDTQYF.

This clonotype has at least ten counts. The rearrangement links TRBV28 to TRBJ1-5, with D perhaps TRBD1 (6 bases). Germline lookup yields CDR1 MDHEN and CDR2 SYDVKM. Trimming removed 3 bases from V and 8 bases from J, with 17 bases in between. The length of the CDR3 is 15 residues. The CDR3 DNA is TGTGCCAGCAGTTTTAGGGAAGGGGGGATGAAGCCCCAGCATTTT. It yields the protein CASSFREGGMKPQHF.

This clonotype was found many times. V and J are TRBV30 and TRBJ1-6; a possible D gene is TRBD1 (5 bases). Germline V gene data show CDR1 as GTSNPN and CDR2 as SVGIG (reference sequence). V gave up 3 bases and J gave up 10 bases, with 7 bases separating them. CDR3 length: 11 amino acids. CDR3 DNA sequence: TGTGCCTGGAGGGCAGGGTCACCCCTCCACTTT. As protein: CAWRAGSPLHF. The full variable domain, its missing parts supplied by reference TRBV30 and TRBJ1-6, is SQTIHQWPATLVQPVGSPLSLECTVEGTSNPNLYWYRQAAGRGLQLLFYSVGIGQISSEVPQNLSASRPQDRQFILSSKKLLLSDSGFYLCAWRAGSPLHFGNGTRLTVT.

This clonotype was counted ten times or more. V usage is TRBV6-2 or TRBV6-3 and J usage is TRBJ2-6; D is uncertain. The CDR3 runs 13 residues. Between the trimmed V and J ends, which lost 7 bases and 1 base, there was a span of 5 bases. Germline CDR1 MNHEY, CDR2 SVGEGT. CDR3 sequence reads: CASTSSGANVLTF. In DNA, the CDR3 is TGTGCCAGCACGTCGTCTGGGGCCAACGTCCTGACTTTC.

This clonotype has a count of ten or more. The chain couples TRBV7-8 to TRBJ2-1, with unresolved D. The CDR3 spans 13 residues. CDR1 SGHVS and CDR2 FQNEAQ come from the germline V gene. V was clipped by 1 base and J by 5 bases, with 6 bases between them. CDR3 residues: CASSLVRNNEQFF. CDR3 sequence (DNA): TGTGCCAGCAGCTTAGTGAGGAACAATGAGCAGTTCTTC.

There are many counts of this clonotype. The chain recombines TRBV7-2 with TRBJ2-7; D not resolved. V was cut by 0 bases and J by 0 bases, with 9 bases left in between. This CDR3 has 15 residues. Germline V gene lookup returns CDR1 SGHTA and CDR2 FQGNSA. The CDR3 spells CASSLAGSRSYEQYF. The CDR3 DNA sequence: TGTGCCAGCAGCTTAGCAGGCAGTCGCTCCTACGAGCAGTACTTC.

The sample holds many counts of this clonotype. The V and J genes are TRBV20-1 and TRBJ2-5, with 10 bases lining up with TRBD2. Per germline, CDR1 DFQATT and CDR2 SNEGSKA (reference sequence). Unmatched junction bases numbered 11, after V lost 6 bases and J lost 7 bases. The length of the CDR3 is 14 residues. The CDR3 DNA reads TGCAGTGCGCCCCGGACTAGCGGCACTTGGACCCAGTACTTC. Translating gives CSAPRTSGTWTQYF.

About this clonotype itself: A read error is possible here, since a much larger clone lies one base away. This chain connects TRBV11-3 to TRBJ1-2; no definite D call. This CDR3 contains 13 residues. Germline values: CDR1 SGHNT, CDR2 YENEEA. In DNA, the CDR3 is TGTGCCAACAGCTCCCCTCGGCAGTATGGCTACACCTTC. Its translation is CANSSPRQYGYTF.

This clonotype was observed at least ten times. The chain carries TRBV29-1 and TRBJ2-1, with no clear D. The CDR3 sequence is 14 residues long. The V gene's germline CDR1 is SQVTM and CDR2 ANQGSEA. The V end lost 6 bases, the J end lost 0 bases, and 12 bases lay between the germline ends. The CDR3 DNA is TGCAGCGTCACTGACACACGCTCCTACAATGAGCAGTTCTTC. This sequence encodes CSVTDTRSYNEQFF.

This clonotype appeared many times. The chain carries TRBV7-6 and TRBJ2-2, with TRBD2 matching 13 bases. The CDR3 is 17 amino acids. The V and J ends lost 5 bases and 1 base, in that order; junction bases with no gene match: 4. The germline V gene has CDR1 SGHVS and CDR2 FNYEAQ. CDR3 sequence reads: CASSLTSGGMNTGELFF. For the CDR3, the DNA is TGTGCCAGCAGCCTGACTAGCGGGGGGATGAACACCGGGGAGCTGTTTTTT.

This chain links TRBV27 with TRBJ1-6; D remains unclear. This CDR3 region has 21 residues. Trimming took 2 bases from V and 0 from J, leaving 23 bases between them. Germline V gene sequence: CDR1 MNHEY, CDR2 SMNVEV (reference sequence). The CDR3 spells CASSLRYPIGRQSSYNSPLHF. Here the CDR3 DNA reads TGTGCCAGCAGTTTACGGTACCCGATTGGCCGTCAGAGCTCCTATAATTCACCCCTCCACTTT.

In this sample, this clonotype turned up many times. This chain links TRBV14 with TRBJ1-1; no clear D gene. From germline, CDR1 is SGHDN and CDR2 FVKESK. V was clipped by 0 bases and J by 1 base, with 3 bases between them. The CDR3 extends over 13 amino acids. The CDR3 here is CASSQEQNTEAFF. In DNA form, the CDR3 reads TGTGCCAGCAGCCAAGAACAGAACACTGAAGCTTTCTTT.

There are many counts of this clonotype. DNA for the CDR3: TGTGCCAGCAGCTTATCCCGCGTGGACGGGGAGCTGTTTTTT. It specifies CASSLSRVDGELFF. The rearrangement joins TRBV7-6 to TRBJ2-2, with D uncertain. CDR1 SGHVS and CDR2 FNYEAQ come from the germline V gene. V was trimmed by 2 bases and J by 7 bases, leaving 11 bases between them. The CDR3 consists of 14 residues.

This clonotype was counted many times. V usage is TRBV7-2 and J usage is TRBJ2-1, with 10 bases lining up with TRBD2. Germline CDR1 is SGHTA and CDR2 is FQGNSA. After removal of 5 bases from V and 3 bases from J, the junction contained 7 bases not matched to a gene. This CDR3 is 16 amino acids long. CDR3 coding DNA: TGTGCCAGCAGCCCCCACACTAGCGGGATCTACAATGAGCAGTTCTTC. Translated, it gives CASSPHTSGIYNEQFF.

This clonotype was picked up many times. V gene TRBV7-9 combines with J gene TRBJ1-3, with a tentative D call TRBD1 (5 bases). Looked up from germline, CDR1 is SEHNR and CDR2 is FQNEAQ (reference sequence). Between the trimmed V and J ends, which lost 5 bases and 0 bases, there was a span of 14 bases. This CDR3 has 16 residues. The CDR3 loop reads CASSPEGLISGNTIYF. The DNA of the CDR3 is TGTGCCAGCAGCCCGGAGGGACTGATCTCTGGAAACACCATATATTTT.

This clonotype has ten or more counts. This chain connects TRBV9 to TRBJ1-1; the D gene is possibly TRBD1 (6 bases). CDR3 length: 14 residues. Germline V gives CDR1 SGDLS, CDR2 YYNGEE. The V end was cut by 4 bases, the J end by 5 bases, with 15 bases between. The CDR3 DNA follows: TGTGCCAGCAGCCCCACACAGGGATATACTGAAGCTTTCTTT. This encodes CASSPTQGYTEAFF.